This T cell receptor (beta chain) was identified during a study of T cell responses to AZD1222 COVID-19 vaccine. General observations from the study: Recipients of two AZD1222 doses showed rising Spike-specific TCR breadth and depth. Clonal diversity was possibly underestimated, and the donors were mostly white British, with more females. Unmutated regions of variants are reportedly targeted by nearly half of spike-specific TCRs.

Measured with immunoSEQ multiplex PCR; TCRdb has only the in-frame clones, and not every one. The table lists approximately 160,000 clones, 92% of them singletons. To note about this clone: Its antigen is unknown.

There are 14 residues in the CDR3. Looked up from germline, CDR1 is SGHKS and CDR2 is YYEKEE (reference sequence). Between the trimmed V and J ends, which lost 2 bases and 3 bases, there was a span of 11 bases. The chain joins TRBV5-5 to TRBJ1-1; D remains ambiguous. Material: peripheral blood, obtained 28 days after the second AZD1222 dose. This receptor was taken from an adult who received the AZD1222 COVID-19 vaccine. The CDR3 sequence: CASSFMAEYTEAFF. The DNA of the CDR3 is TGTGCCAGCAGCTTCATGGCAGAGTACACTGAAGCTTTCTTT.